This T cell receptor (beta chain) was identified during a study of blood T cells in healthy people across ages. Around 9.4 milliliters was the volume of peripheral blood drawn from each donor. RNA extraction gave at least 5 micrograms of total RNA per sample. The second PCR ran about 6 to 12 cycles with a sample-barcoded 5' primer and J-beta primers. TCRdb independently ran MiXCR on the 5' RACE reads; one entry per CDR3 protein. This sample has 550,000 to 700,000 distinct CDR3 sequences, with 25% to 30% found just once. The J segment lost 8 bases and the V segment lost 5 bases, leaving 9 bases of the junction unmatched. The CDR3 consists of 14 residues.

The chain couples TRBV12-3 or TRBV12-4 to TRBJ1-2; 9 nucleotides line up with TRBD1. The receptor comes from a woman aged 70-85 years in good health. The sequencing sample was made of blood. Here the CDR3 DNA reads TGTGCCAGCAGTGCGGGACAGGGTGCATACGGCTACACCTTC. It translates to CASSAGQGAYGYTF.